This T cell receptor (beta chain) was documented in a study of T cells after yellow fever vaccination. Study-level information: Fractions of limited cellularity were prepared by means of SMART-Seq v4 Ultra Low Input. Findings of the study overall: The secondary response was weaker, and its peak arrived faster, on day 5 versus 15.

On this clonotype: Its antigen is not identified.

J was trimmed by 9 bases and V by 3 bases; bases with no gene match: 14. This CDR3 contains 15 residues. In germline, CDR1 is DFQATT, CDR2 SNEGSKA (reference sequence). A universal primer site and UMIs were added as TCR cDNA was made by 5'RACE template switching. TCRdb re-derived calls from the 5' RACE reads in MiXCR, one entry per CDR3 protein. The sample contains around 610,000 distinct CDR3 sequences, roughly 14% of which appear only once. The chain combines TRBV20-1 with TRBJ2-1; TRBD1 aligns across 7 bases. The source of this sequence is a man aged 25 to 40 who received the YFV17D yellow fever vaccine. This specimen consisted of PBMCs, obtained on the day of the yellow fever booster vaccination. CDR3 residues: CSARKGATHTTEQFF. The CDR3 DNA is TGCAGTGCTAGGAAGGGGGCCACACACACAACTGAGCAGTTCTTC.